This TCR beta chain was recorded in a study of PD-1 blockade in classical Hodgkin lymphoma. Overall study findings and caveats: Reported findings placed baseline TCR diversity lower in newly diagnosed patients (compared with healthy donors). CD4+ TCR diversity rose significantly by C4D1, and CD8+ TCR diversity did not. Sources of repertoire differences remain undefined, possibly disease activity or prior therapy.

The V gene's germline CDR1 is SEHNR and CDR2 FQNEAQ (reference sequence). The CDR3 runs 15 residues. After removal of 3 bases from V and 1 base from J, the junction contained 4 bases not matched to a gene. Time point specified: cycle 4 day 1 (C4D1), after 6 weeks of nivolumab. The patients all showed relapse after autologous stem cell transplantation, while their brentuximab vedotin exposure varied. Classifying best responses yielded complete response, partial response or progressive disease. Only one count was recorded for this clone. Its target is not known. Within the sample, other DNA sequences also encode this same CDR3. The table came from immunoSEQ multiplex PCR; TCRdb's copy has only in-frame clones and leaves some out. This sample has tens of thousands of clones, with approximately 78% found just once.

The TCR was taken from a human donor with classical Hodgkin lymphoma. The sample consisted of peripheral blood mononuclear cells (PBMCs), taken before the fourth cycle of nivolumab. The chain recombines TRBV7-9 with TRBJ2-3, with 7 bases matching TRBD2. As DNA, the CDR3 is TGTGCCAGCAGCTTTCAGCGGGGTGGCACAGATACGCAGTATTTT. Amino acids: CASSFQRGGTDTQYF. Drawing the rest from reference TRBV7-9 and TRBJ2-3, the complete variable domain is DTGVSQNPRHKITKRGQNVTFRCDPISEHNRLYWYRQTLGQGPEFLTYFQNEAQLEKSRLLSDRFSAERPKGSFSTLEIQRTEQGDSAMYLCASSFQRGGTDTQYFGPGTRLTVL.